This T cell receptor (beta chain) stems from a study of blood T cell repertoires in COVID-19 (TCRdb year 2020). Turning to the overall study: Collaborator samples came from the United States, Italy and Spain and covered acute and convalescent phases of COVID-19. The prospective study material was composed of cDNA or gDNA derived from T cells, B-cell-depleted T cells, or PBMCs. Subjects who had been exposed to COVID-19, were actively infected with it, or had recovered from it provided the deeply sampled blood TCRbeta repertoires that made up the dataset. The repertoires were released in a freely available public database intended as a resource for research on the immune response to SARS-CoV-2. The samples were drawn from two sources: the first 160 participants of the ongoing ImmuneRACE study, and 1,000 to 1,500 subjects contributed by 6 global collaborators. Sample metadata almost always included a de-identified subject ID, COVID-19 status, age in years and sex. HLA class I and class II types, where available, came from metadata supplied by the sample provider rather than from assay-based typing.

In regard to this clone: It has no known antigen specificity. No base qualities exist here, and no much larger clone lies one base off it.

Results and caveats for the whole study, not just this receptor: The amount of clinical and demographic metadata varied by source and participant and was provided uncurated.

The immunoSEQ Assay, a bias-controlled multiplex PCR, was used to amplify TCRbeta CDR3 regions from genomic DNA. Under the source paper's analysis protocol: The number of nucleated cells in each sample was estimated by amplification of reference gene primers within the assay. Sequence reads were collapsed and filtered to measure the absolute abundance of every unique TCRbeta CDR3 rearrangement. Productive Simpson clonality was computed per sample as the square root of Simpson's diversity index over productive rearrangements. TCRdb obtained this table from immuneACCESS and retained in-frame rearrangements with V and J assigned. These tables miss some clones; where compared with another copy, unresolved V genes account for less than half of the shortfall, and the remainder is unexplained. D and trimming come from the DNA, and the V and J calls and clone size come from that table. The sample table records some 200,000 clones; nearly 85% of these occur just once. The ten largest clones add up to roughly 1.2% of the sample.

Deletion took 0 bases off V and 4 bases off J, with a span of 11 bases between the germline ends. The CDR3, from cysteine to phenylalanine, totals 15 residues. Kept here is only the CDR3 DNA, which spans 45 bases and is read in frame from base 1. As encoded in the germline V gene, CDR1 is SGHRS while CDR2 is YFSETQ. At one collaborating source in Seattle, patients were enrolled during active infection and were followed longitudinally through the course of disease. Each collaborating institution followed its own protocols to collect whole blood in K2EDTA tubes. For TCRbeta analysis, collaborators shipped samples as frozen whole blood, isolated PBMCs, or DNA extracted from either of those sample types.

This TCR came from a woman in her twenties or thirties with COVID-19, enrolled during active disease. The sequenced material came from peripheral blood. The rearranged segments are TRBV5-1 and TRBJ1-5; the D gene is not confidently resolved. The bases are TGCGCCAGCAGCTTGGCCGGGATGAGAAATCAGCCCCAGCATTTT. Its translation is CASSLAGMRNQPQHF.